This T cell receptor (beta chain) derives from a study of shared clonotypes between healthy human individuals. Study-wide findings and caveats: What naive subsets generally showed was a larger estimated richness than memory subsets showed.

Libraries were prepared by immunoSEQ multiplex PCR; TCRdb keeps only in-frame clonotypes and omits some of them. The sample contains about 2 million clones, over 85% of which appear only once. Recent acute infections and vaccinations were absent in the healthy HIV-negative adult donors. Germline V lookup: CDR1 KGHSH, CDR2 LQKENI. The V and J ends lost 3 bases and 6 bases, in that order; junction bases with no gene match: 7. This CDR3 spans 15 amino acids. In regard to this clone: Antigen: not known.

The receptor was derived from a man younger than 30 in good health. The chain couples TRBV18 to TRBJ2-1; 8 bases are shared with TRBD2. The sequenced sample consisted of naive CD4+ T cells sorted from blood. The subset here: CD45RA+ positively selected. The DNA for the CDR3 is TGTGCCAGCTCACCGTCGGCGGGGGGTATCAATGAGCAGTTCTTC. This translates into CASSPSAGGINEQFF.